The subject of this entry is one TCR beta chain. This sample was included in a study of blood T cell repertoires in COVID-19. V shed 1 base and J shed 4 bases, with 10 bases lying between them. The CDR3 is 14 amino acids. Germline CDR1 reads LGHDT; CDR2 reads YNNKEL (reference sequence). Profiling relied on immunoSEQ multiplex PCR, and the TCRdb table lists in-frame clones only, not all of them. The table includes roughly 400,000 clones, about nine tenths detected once. The study recruited exposed participants who had met a COVID-19 case within 2 weeks before entry. The TCR originated in a woman between 40 and 50 years old who had been exposed to COVID-19. Sequencing used PBMCs or T cells enriched from blood (not recorded which). The rearrangement links TRBV3-1 (or the pseudogene TRBV3-2) to TRBJ1-1; D is unresolved. Written as DNA, the CDR3 is TGTGCCAGCAGCCAAGGGGCCAGAGTCACTGAAGCTTTCTTT. Translation: CASSQGARVTEAFF.